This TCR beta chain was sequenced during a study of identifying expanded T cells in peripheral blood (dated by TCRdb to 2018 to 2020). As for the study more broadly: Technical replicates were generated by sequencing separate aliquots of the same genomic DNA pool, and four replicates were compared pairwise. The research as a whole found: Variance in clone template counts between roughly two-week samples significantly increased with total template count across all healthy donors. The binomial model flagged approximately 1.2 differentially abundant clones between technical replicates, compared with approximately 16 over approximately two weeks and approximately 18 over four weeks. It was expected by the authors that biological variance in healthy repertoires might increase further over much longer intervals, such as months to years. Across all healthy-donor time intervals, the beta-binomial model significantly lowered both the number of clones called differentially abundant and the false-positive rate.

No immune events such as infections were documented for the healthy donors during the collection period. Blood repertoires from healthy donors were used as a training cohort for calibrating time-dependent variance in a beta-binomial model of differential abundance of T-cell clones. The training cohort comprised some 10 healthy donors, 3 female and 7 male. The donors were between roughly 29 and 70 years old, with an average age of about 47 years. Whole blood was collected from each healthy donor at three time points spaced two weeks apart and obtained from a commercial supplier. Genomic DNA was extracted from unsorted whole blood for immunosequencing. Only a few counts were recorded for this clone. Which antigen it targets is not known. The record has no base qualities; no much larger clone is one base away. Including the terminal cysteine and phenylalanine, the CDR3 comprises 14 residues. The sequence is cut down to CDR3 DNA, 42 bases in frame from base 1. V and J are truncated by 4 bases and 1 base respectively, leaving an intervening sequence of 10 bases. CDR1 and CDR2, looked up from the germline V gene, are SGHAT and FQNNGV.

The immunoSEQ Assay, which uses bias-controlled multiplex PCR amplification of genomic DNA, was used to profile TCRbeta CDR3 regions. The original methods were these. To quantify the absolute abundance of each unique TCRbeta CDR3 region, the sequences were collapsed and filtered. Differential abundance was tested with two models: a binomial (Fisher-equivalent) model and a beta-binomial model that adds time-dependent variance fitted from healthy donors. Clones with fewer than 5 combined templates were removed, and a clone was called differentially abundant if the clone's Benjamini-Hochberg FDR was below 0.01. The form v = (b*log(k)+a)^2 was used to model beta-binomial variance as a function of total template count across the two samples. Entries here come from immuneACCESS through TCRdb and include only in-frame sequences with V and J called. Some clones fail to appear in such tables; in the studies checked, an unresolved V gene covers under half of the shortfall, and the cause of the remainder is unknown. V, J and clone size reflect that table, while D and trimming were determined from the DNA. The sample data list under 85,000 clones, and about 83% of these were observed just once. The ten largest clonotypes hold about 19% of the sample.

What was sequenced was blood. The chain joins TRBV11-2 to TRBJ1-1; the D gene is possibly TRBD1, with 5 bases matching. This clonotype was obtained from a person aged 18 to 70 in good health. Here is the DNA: TGTGCCAGCAGCTCGGGACCCTGGAACACTGAAGCTTTCTTT. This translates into CASSSGPWNTEAFF. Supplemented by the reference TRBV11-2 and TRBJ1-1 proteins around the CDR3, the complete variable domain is EAGVAQSPRYKIIEKRQSVAFWCNPISGHATLYWYQQILGQGPKLLIQFQNNGVVDDSQLPKDRFSAERLKGVDSTLKIQPAKLEDSAVYLCASSSGPWNTEAFFGQGTRLTVV.